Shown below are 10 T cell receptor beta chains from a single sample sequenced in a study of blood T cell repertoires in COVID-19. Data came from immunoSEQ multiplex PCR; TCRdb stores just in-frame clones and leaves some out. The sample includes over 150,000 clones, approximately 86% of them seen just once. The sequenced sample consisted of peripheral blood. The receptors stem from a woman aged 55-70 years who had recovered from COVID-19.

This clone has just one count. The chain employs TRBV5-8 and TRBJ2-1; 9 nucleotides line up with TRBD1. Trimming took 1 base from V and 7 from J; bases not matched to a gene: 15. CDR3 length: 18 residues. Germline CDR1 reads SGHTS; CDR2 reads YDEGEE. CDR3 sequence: CASSLIGTGRQIGNEQFF. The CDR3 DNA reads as TGTGCCAGCAGCTTGATTGGGACAGGGAGGCAAATTGGGAATGAGCAGTTCTTC.

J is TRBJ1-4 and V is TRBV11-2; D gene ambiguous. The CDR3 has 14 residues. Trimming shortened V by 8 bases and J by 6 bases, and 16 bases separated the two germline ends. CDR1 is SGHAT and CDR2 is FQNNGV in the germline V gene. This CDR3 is CASGLTPWDEKLFF. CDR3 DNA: TGTGCCAGCGGACTTACCCCCTGGGATGAAAAACTGTTTTTT.

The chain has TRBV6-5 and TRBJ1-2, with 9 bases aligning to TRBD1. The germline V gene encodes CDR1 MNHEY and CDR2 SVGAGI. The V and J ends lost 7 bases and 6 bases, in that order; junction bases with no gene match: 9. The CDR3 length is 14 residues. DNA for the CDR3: TGTGCCAGCAAACCTCCGGGACAGGGTGATGGCTACACCTTC. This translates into CASKPPGQGDGYTF.

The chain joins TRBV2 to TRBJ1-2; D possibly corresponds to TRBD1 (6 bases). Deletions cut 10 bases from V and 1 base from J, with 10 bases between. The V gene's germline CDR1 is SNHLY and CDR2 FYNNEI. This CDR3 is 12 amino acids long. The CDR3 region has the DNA TGTGCCATGGGGGCAGATAACTATGGCTACACCTTC. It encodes CAMGADNYGYTF.

The DNA for the CDR3 is TGTGCCAGCAGCCAAGACAGGGAGGCAGATACGCAGTATTTT. As protein: CASSQDREADTQYF. The V gene is TRBV6-5, the J gene TRBJ2-3; D possibly corresponds to TRBD1 (7 bases). The CDR3 has 14 residues. Germline V gene lookup returns CDR1 MNHEY and CDR2 SVGAGI. Trimming cost V 6 bases and J 4 bases, with 14 bases left between them.

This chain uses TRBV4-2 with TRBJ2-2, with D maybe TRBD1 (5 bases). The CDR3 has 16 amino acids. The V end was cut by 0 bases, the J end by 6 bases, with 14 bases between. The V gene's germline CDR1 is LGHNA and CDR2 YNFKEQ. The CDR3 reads CASSQDVTGRPGELFF. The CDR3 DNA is TGTGCCAGCAGCCAAGACGTAACAGGAAGACCCGGGGAGCTGTTTTTT.

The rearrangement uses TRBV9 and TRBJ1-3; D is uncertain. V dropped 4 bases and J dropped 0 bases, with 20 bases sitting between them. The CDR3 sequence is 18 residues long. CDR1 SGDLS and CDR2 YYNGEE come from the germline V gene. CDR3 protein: CASSTRAYGWASGNTIYF. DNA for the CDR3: TGTGCCAGCAGCACGAGAGCCTACGGCTGGGCCTCTGGAAACACCATATATTTT. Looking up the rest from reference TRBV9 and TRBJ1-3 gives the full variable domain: DSGVTQTPKHLITATGQRVTLRCSPRSGDLSVYWYQQSLDQGLQFLIQYYNGEERAKGNILERFSAQQFPDLHSELNLSSLELGDSALYFCASSTRAYGWASGNTIYFGEGSWLTVV.

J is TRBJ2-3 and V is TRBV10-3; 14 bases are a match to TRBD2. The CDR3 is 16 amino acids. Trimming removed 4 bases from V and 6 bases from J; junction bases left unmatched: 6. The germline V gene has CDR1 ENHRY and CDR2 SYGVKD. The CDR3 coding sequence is TGTGCCATCAGTGGACTAGCGGGGGGGTATGGGGATACGCAGTATTTT. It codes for CAISGLAGGYGDTQYF.

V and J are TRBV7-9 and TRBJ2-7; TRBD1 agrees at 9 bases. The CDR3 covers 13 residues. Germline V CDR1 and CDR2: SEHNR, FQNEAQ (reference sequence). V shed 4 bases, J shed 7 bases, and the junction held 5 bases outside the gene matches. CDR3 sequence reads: CASSSQTGGEQYF. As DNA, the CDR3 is TGTGCCAGCAGCTCGCAGACAGGGGGAGAGCAGTACTTC.

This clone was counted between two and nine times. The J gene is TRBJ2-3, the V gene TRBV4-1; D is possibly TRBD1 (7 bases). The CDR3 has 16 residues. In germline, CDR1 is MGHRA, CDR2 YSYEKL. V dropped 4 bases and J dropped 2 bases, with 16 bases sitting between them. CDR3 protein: CASSPSQGGNTDTQYF. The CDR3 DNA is TGCGCCAGCAGCCCGTCGCAGGGGGGCAACACAGATACGCAGTATTTT.